This entry describes one T cell receptor beta chain. The antigen is undetermined. The CDR3 covers 16 residues. CDR1 is DFQATT and CDR2 is SNEGSKA in the germline V gene (reference sequence). The V gene lost 6 bases and the J gene lost 7 bases, with 24 bases spanning the gap. TCRdb analysed the 5' RACE reads with MiXCR anew, one entry per CDR3 protein. The sample holds 350,000 to 550,000 distinct CDR3 sequences, about 19% seen once. These data come from a study of T cells after yellow fever vaccination. Overall study results and limits: Most primary-vaccination clones reappeared after the booster (about 97% CD4, approximately 88% CD8). Peaking faster, on day 5 versus 15, the secondary response was nonetheless weaker.

V and J are TRBV20-1 and TRBJ1-4; D call uncertain. The starting material was PBMCs, obtained before the yellow fever booster vaccination. The sequence was collected from a young man who received the YFV17D yellow fever vaccine. CDR3 nucleotides: TGCAGTGCCCCACTCCCCGGGTCCCGGGAGAGTGAAAAACTGTTTTTT. Protein: CSAPLPGSRESEKLFF.